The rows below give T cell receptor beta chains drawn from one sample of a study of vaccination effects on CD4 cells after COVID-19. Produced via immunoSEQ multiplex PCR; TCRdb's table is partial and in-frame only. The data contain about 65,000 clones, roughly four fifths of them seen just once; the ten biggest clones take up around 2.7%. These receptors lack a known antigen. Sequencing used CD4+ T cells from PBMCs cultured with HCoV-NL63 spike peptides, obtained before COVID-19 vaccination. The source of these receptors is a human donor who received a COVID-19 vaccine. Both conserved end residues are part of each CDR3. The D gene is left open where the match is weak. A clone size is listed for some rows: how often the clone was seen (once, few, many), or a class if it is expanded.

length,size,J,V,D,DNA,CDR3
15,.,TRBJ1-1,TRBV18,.,TGTGCCAGCTCACCAACTCCGGGTTGGAGCACTGAAGCTTTCTTT,CASSPTPGWSTEAFF
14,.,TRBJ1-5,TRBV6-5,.,TGTGCCAGCAGTTATTTCCGGGGGAATCAGCCCCAGCATTTT,CASSYFRGNQPQHF
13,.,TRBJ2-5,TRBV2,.,TGTGCCAGCCACTTTGAGGGGCAGCTGGACCAGTACTTC,CASHFEGQLDQYF
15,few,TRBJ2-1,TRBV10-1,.,TGCGCCAGCAGCACCGGGACCCCTAGGATCCATGAGCAGTTCTTC,CASSTGTPRIHEQFF
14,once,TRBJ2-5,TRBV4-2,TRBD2,TGTGCCAGCAGCCATGGGGGGGGAGAAGAGACCCAGTACTTC,CASSHGGGEETQYF
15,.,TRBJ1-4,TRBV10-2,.,TGCGCCAGCAGTGACTACAGGGCAACTAATGAAAAACTGTTTTTT,CASSDYRATNEKLFF
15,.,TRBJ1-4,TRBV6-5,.,TGTGCCAGCAGTTCGCCGACAGCCACGGAGGGAAAACTGTTTTTT,CASSSPTATEGKLFF
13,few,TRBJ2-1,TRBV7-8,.,TGTGCCAGCAGCGGCAGGGGACGGTATGAGCAGTTCTTC,CASSGRGRYEQFF
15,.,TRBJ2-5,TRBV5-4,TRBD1,TGTGCCAGCAGCTTGGTGACAGGGGGTTTGGAGACCCAGTACTTC,CASSLVTGGLETQYF
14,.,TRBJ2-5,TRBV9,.,TGTGCCAGCAGCGTTTTCGGGTACCAAGAGACCCAGTACTTC,CASSVFGYQETQYF
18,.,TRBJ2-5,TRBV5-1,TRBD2,TGCGCCAGCCGAACTAACGGCGGCGGGGGGGCTGTCAAAGAGACCCAGTACTTC,CASRTNGGGGAVKETQYF
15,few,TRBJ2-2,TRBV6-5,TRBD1,TGTGCCAGCAGCCTGACAGGGGGCGCTGGCGGGGAGCTGTTTTTT,CASSLTGGAGGELFF
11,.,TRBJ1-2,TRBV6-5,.,TGTGCCAGCAGCTTGGGACCGATCCGCACCTTC,CASSLGPIRTF
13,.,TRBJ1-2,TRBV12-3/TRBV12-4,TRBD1,TGTGCCAGCCTCGGACAGGGGAGCTATGGCTACACCTTC,CASLGQGSYGYTF
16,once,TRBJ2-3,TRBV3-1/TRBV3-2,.,TGTGCCAGCAGCCAGGTAGTTCACCTTTTCACAGATACGCAGTATTTT,CASSQVVHLFTDTQYF
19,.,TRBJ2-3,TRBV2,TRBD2,TGTGCCAGCAGTCCGACTAGCGGGGGGGCCTGGCTAGGCACAGATACGCAGTATTTT,CASSPTSGGAWLGTDTQYF
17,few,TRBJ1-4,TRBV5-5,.,TGTGCCAGCAGCTTGGAGGATTGGGGATTTGGTAATGAAAAACTGTTTTTT,CASSLEDWGFGNEKLFF
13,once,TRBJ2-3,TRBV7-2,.,TGTGCCAGCAGCTCGGGACCAACAGATACGCAGTATTTT,CASSSGPTDTQYF
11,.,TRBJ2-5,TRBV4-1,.,TGCGCCAGCAGCCACGGGGGGACCCAGTACTTC,CASSHGGTQYF
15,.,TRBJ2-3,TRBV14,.,TGTGCCAGCAGCCTCTACGGGGCCCAAACAGATACGCAGTATTTT,CASSLYGAQTDTQYF
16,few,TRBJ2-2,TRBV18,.,TGTGCCAGCTCCCCCCTACATCCCAGCAACACCGGGGAGCTGTTTTTT,CASSPLHPSNTGELFF
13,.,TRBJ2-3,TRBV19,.,TGTGCCAGTAGTATCCGGAGCATAGATACGCAGTATTTT,CASSIRSIDTQYF
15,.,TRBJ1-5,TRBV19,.,TGTGCCAGCACCCGAAACGGTCCGGGCAATCAGCCCCAGCATTTT,CASTRNGPGNQPQHF
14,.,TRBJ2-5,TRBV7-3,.,TGTGCCAGCAGCTCGAGTGGGGGGCGGGAGACCCAGTACTTC,CASSSSGGRETQYF
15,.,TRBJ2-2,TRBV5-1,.,TGCGCCAGCAGCCTTGGGGCAGGGGCTATCGGGGAGCTGTTTTTT,CASSLGAGAIGELFF
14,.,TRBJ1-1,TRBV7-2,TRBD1,TGTGCCAGCAGCCCGGAGATGGACAGGGGATTAGCTTTCTTT,CASSPEMDRGLAFF
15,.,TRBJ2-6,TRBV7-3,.,TGTGCCAGCAGCTTGGGGGGTTCTGGGGCCAACGTCCTGACTTTC,CASSLGGSGANVLTF
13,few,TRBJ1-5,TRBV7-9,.,TGTGCCAGCAGCTCCACGGGGGTTCAGCCCCAGCATTTT,CASSSTGVQPQHF
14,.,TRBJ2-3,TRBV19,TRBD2,TGTGCCAGTAGTATAAGTAGCGGGGTAGATACGCAGTATTTT,CASSISSGVDTQYF
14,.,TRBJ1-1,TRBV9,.,TGTGCCAGCACCTCGACACCCTTGAACACTGAAGCTTTCTTT,CASTSTPLNTEAFF
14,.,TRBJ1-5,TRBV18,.,TGTGCCAGCTCACAACAGGGTAACAATCAGCCCCAGCATTTT,CASSQQGNNQPQHF
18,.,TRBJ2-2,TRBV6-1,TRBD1,TGTGCCAGCAGTGAAAAGGATGGCAGGGGGCGCGACACCGGGGAGCTGTTTTTT,CASSEKDGRGRDTGELFF
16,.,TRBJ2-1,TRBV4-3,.,TGCGCCAGCAGCCAAGGTCCGGGGGTATCCTACAATGAGCAGTTCTTC,CASSQGPGVSYNEQFF
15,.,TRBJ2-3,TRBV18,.,TGTGCCAGCTCACCACGGGGGGAGCTCACAGATACGCAGTATTTT,CASSPRGELTDTQYF